This note documents a single T cell receptor (beta chain) sequence. As yet, its antigen is unknown. These data come from a study of radiation and T cells in renal cell carcinoma. Overall study: Nephrectomy followed 15 Gy stereotactic body radiation by 4 weeks.

Between the trimmed V and J ends, which lost 0 bases and 5 bases, there was a span of 15 bases. The V gene's germline CDR1 is SGHRS and CDR2 YFSETQ. The CDR3 loop spans 17 amino acids. TCRdb keeps only in-frame clones here, not all; method: immunoSEQ multiplex PCR. The sample shows some 120,000 clones, 88% of them seen only once. Sample time point: blood 2 weeks post-SBRT. Treatment here: 15 Gy SBRT to primary tumor, nephrectomy 4 weeks later. Radiation-treated patients gave blood at baseline, week 2 and week 4. Clear cell pathology was present in this patient's renal cell carcinoma. Study results and limitations: Top tumor clonotypes rose in blood 2 weeks post-radiation, then contracted.

The chain joins TRBV5-1 to TRBJ1-6, with D uncertain. The sample here was blood, taken from a patient whose treatment included radiotherapy and nephrectomy. The receptor's source is a woman aged 70-85 years with renal cell carcinoma. The CDR3 DNA sequence: TGCGCCAGCAGCTTGGTCCGGCATTTAAGCAATAATTCACCCCTCCACTTT. Translating it yields CASSLVRHLSNNSPLHF.